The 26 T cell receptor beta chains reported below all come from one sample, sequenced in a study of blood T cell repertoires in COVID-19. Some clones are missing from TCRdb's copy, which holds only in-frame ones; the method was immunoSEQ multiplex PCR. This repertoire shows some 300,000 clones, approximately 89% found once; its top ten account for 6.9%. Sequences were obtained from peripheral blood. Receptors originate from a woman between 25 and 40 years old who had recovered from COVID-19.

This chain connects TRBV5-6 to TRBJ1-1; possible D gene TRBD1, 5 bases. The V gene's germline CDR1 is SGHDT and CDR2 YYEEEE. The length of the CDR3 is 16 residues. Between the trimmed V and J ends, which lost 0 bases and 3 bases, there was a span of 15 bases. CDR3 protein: CASSLDRGTEYTEAFF. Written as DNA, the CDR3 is TGTGCCAGCAGCTTGGACCGAGGGACTGAGTACACTGAAGCTTTCTTT.

This CDR3 reads CASSLDAGRGNTIYF. The CDR3 DNA reads TGTGCCAGCAGCTTGGATGCAGGGCGAGGAAACACCATATATTTT. V is TRBV5-6 and J is TRBJ1-3; a weak D match, TRBD1 (5 bases). V gave up 0 bases and J gave up 4 bases, with 11 bases separating them. The CDR3 consists of 15 residues. CDR1 SGHDT and CDR2 YYEEEE come from the germline V gene. Looking up the rest from reference TRBV5-6 and TRBJ1-3 gives the full variable domain: DAGVTQSPTHLIKTRGQQVTLRCSPKSGHDTVSWYQQALGQGPQFIFQYYEEEERQRGNFPDRFSGHQFPNYSSELNVNALLLGDSALYLCASSLDAGRGNTIYFGEGSWLTVV.

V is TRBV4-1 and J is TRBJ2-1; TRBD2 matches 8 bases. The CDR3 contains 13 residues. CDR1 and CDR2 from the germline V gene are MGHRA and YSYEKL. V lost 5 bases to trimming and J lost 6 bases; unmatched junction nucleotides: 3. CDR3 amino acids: CASSFGLANEQFF. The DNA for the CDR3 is TGCGCCAGCAGCTTTGGACTAGCCAATGAGCAGTTCTTC.

In DNA, the CDR3 is TGTGCCAGCAAGGGGGGACAGGGGAGAACTGAAGCTTTCTTT. Protein sequence: CASKGGQGRTEAFF. The chain carries TRBV6-5 and TRBJ1-1; TRBD1 matches 10 bases. After removal of 7 bases from V and 5 bases from J, the junction contained 7 bases not matched to a gene. Germline V lookup: CDR1 MNHEY, CDR2 SVGAGI. The CDR3 extends over 14 amino acids.

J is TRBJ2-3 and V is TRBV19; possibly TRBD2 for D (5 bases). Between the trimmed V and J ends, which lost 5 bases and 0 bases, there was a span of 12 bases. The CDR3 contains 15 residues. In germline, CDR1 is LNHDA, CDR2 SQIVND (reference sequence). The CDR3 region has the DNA TGTGCCAGTAGTTCGGACTGGCTGAGCACAGATACGCAGTATTTT. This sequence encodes CASSSDWLSTDTQYF.

The CDR3 here is CASSEFPGNTEAFF. The CDR3 bases are TGTGCCAGCAGTGAATTCCCAGGAAACACTGAAGCTTTCTTT. The rearrangement links TRBV2 to TRBJ1-1; no clear D gene. The ends were cut back, 2 bases at V and 2 bases at J, with 9 bases in the middle. The CDR3 runs to 14 residues. Per germline, CDR1 SNHLY and CDR2 FYNNEI.

The CDR3 is CASSRTGLNTEAFF. The DNA of the CDR3 is TGCGCCAGCAGCCGAACAGGGTTGAACACTGAAGCTTTCTTT. The chain joins TRBV5-1 to TRBJ1-1; a possible D gene is TRBD1 (6 bases). The CDR3 loop spans 14 amino acids. Germline V gene data show CDR1 as SGHRS and CDR2 as YFSETQ. V lost 4 bases and J lost 0, with 10 bases in between.

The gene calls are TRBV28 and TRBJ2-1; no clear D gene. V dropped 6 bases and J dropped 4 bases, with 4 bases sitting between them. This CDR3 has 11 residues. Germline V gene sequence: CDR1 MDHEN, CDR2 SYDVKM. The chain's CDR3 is CASSTYNEQFF. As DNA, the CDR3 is TGTGCCAGCAGCACATACAATGAGCAGTTCTTC.

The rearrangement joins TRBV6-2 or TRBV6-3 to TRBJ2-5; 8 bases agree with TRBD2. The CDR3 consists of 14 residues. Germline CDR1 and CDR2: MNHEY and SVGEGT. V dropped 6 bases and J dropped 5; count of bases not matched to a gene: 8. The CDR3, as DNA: TGTGCCAGCAGCTCGGGGGGGGAGGAGGAGACCCAGTACTTC. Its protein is CASSSGGEEETQYF.

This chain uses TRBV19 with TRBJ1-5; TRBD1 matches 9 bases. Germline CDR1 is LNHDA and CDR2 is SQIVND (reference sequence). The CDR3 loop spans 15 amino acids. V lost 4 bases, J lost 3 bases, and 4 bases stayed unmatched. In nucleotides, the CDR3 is TGTGCCAGTAGTAGGACAGGGGAATCCAATCAGCCCCAGCATTTT. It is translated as CASSRTGESNQPQHF.

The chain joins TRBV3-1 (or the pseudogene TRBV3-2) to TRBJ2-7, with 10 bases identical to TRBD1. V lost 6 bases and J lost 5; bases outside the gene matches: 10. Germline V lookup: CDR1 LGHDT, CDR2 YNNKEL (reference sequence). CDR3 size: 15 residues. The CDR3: CASSHRDRGQHEQYF. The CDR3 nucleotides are TGTGCCAGCAGTCACCGGGACAGGGGACAACACGAGCAGTACTTC.

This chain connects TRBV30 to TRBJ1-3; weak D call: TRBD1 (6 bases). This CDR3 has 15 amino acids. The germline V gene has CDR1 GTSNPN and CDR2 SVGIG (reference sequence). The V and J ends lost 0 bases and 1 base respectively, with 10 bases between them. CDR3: CAWSVGGTSGNTIYF. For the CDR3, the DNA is TGTGCCTGGAGTGTAGGGGGTACTTCTGGAAACACCATATATTTT.

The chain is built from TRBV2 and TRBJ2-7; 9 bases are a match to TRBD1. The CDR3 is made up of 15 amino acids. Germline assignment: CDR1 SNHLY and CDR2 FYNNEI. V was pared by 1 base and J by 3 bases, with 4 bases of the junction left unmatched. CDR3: CASSEGPGQGYEQYF. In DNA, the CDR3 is TGTGCCAGCAGTGAAGGGCCGGGACAGGGCTACGAGCAGTACTTC.

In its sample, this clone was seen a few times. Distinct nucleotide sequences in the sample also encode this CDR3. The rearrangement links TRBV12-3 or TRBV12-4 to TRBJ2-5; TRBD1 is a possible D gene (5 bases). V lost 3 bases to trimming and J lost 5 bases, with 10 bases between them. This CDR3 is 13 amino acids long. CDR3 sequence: CASSLRQGETQYF. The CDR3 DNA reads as TGTGCCAGCAGTTTGCGTCAGGGTGAGACCCAGTACTTC.

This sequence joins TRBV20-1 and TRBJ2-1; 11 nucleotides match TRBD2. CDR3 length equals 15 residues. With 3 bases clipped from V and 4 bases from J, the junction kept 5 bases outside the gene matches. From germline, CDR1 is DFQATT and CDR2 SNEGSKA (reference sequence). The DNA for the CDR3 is TGCAGTGCTAGTCCTAGCGGGGGGTCTTACAATGAGCAGTTCTTC. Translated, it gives CSASPSGGSYNEQFF.

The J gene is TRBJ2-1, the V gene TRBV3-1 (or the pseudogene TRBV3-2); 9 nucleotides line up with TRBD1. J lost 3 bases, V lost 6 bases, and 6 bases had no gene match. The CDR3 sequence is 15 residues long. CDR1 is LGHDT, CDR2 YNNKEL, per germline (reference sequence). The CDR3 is CASSLTGGRYNEQFF. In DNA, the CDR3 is TGTGCCAGCAGTCTCACAGGGGGCCGCTACAATGAGCAGTTCTTC.

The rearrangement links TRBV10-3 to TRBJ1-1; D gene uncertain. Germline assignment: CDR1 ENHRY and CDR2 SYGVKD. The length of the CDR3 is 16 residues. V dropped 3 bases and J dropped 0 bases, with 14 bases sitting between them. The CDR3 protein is CAISEGKAAMNTEAFF. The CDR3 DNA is TGTGCCATCAGTGAAGGCAAAGCAGCGATGAACACTGAAGCTTTCTTT.

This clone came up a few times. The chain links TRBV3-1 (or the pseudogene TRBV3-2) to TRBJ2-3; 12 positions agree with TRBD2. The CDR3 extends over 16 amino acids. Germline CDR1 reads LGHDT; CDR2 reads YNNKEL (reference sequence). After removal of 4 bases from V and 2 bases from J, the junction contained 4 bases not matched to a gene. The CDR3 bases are TGTGCCAGCAGCCCCGGGACTAGCGGGTACACAGATACGCAGTATTTT. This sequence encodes CASSPGTSGYTDTQYF.

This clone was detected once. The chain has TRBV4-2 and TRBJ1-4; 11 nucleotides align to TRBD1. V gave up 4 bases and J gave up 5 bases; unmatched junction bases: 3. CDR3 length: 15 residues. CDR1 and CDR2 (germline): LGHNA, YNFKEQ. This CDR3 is CASSPGQGDNEKLFF. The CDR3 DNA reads TGTGCCAGCAGCCCGGGACAGGGGGACAATGAAAAACTGTTTTTT.

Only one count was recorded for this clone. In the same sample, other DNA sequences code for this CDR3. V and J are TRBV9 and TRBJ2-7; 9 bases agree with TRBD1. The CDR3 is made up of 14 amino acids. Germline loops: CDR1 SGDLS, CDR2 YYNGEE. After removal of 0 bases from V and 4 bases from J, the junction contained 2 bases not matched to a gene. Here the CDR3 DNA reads TGTGCCAGCAGCGTAGCGGGACAGGGATACGAGCAGTACTTC. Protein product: CASSVAGQGYEQYF.

The CDR3 DNA reads as TGTGCCAGCAGCTTAACGGACAGGGGGCGTTACGAGCAGTACTTC. It yields the protein CASSLTDRGRYEQYF. This chain joins TRBV7-2 and TRBJ2-7; TRBD1 agrees at 11 bases. The V gene's germline CDR1 is SGHTA and CDR2 FQGNSA. This CDR3 contains 15 residues. After removal of 2 bases from V and 4 bases from J, the junction contained 4 bases not matched to a gene.

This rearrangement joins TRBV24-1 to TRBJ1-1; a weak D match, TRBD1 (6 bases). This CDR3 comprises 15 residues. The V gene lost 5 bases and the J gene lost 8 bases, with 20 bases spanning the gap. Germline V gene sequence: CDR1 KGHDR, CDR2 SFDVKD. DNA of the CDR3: TGTGCCACCAGTGCCCGCGATCAGGGGCCTTCGGAAGCTTTCTTT. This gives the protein CATSARDQGPSEAFF.

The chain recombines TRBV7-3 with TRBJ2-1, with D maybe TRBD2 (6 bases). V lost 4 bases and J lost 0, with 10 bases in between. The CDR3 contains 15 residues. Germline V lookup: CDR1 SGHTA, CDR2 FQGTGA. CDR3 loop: CASSSHSGSYNEQFF. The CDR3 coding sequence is TGTGCCAGCAGCTCCCATAGCGGCTCCTACAATGAGCAGTTCTTC.

CDR3 in amino acids: CASSFGGVTDTQYF. Here the CDR3 DNA reads TGTGCCAGCAGCTTTGGCGGGGTTACAGATACGCAGTATTTT. The chain combines TRBV13 with TRBJ2-3, with D perhaps matching TRBD2 (6 bases). Germline V gene sequence: CDR1 PRHDT, CDR2 FYEKMQ (reference sequence). The CDR3 loop spans 14 amino acids. Trimming took 3 bases from V and 3 from J, leaving 10 bases between them.

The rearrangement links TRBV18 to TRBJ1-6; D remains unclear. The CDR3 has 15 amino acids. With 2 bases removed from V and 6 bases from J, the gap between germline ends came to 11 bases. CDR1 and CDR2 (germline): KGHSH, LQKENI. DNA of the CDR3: TGTGCCAGCTCACCATCGAGGGTCTTTAATTCACCCCTCCACTTT. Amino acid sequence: CASSPSRVFNSPLHF.

The CDR3 loop reads CASSHGTSGGRETQYF. The CDR3 DNA reads as TGCGCCAGCAGCCATGGGACTAGCGGGGGTAGGGAGACCCAGTACTTC. The chain uses TRBV4-1 and TRBJ2-5, with TRBD2 matching over 14 bases. CDR3 length: 16 amino acids. CDR1 MGHRA and CDR2 YSYEKL come from the germline V gene. Trimming at V came to 3 bases and at J to 5 bases, leaving 5 bases not matched to a gene.